These 14 T cell receptor beta chains were sequenced from one sample in a study of blood T cell repertoires in COVID-19. Method: immunoSEQ multiplex PCR; TCRdb's copy keeps in-frame clones and lacks some. The sample has 250,000 to 300,000 clones, about 86% seen once. Source material: peripheral blood. These receptors were taken from a woman in her 70s with COVID-19, enrolled during active disease.

The rearrangement joins TRBV6-2 or TRBV6-3 to TRBJ2-7, with TRBD1 matching over 9 bases. CDR1 and CDR2 (germline): MNHEY, SVGEGT. The trim removed 6 bases at V and 8 bases at J, leaving 5 bases unmatched. This CDR3 region has 12 residues. CDR3 in DNA: TGTGCCAGCAGCCTCGGACAGGGGAAGCAGTACTTC. Translation: CASSLGQGKQYF.

The chain recombines TRBV5-5 with TRBJ2-1; maybe TRBD2 (6 bases). The V gene lost 0 bases and the J gene lost 3 bases, with 10 bases spanning the gap. Germline V gene data show CDR1 as SGHKS and CDR2 as YYEKEE (reference sequence). CDR3 length: 15 residues. CDR3 sequence: CASSLAGTFYNEQFF. The CDR3 DNA reads as TGTGCCAGCAGCTTGGCCGGGACTTTCTACAATGAGCAGTTCTTC.

The V call is TRBV29-1, the J call TRBJ2-4; TRBD1 matches at 9 bases. Germline lookup yields CDR1 SQVTM and CDR2 ANQGSEA. V lost 3 bases and J lost 12; bases outside the gene matches: 3. The CDR3 is 11 residues long. Here the CDR3 reads CSVEDRGHQYF. The CDR3 nucleotides are TGCAGCGTTGAGGACAGGGGCCATCAGTACTTC.

This clone showed up just once. The chain couples TRBV11-2 to TRBJ1-6; perhaps TRBD1 as D (6 bases). CDR1 and CDR2 from the germline V gene are SGHAT and FQNNGV. The CDR3 covers 12 residues. Trimming took 3 bases from V and 12 from J, leaving 9 bases between them. The CDR3 loop is CASSLGHGPLHF. The CDR3 DNA sequence: TGTGCCAGCAGCTTGGGACACGGACCCCTCCACTTT.

This rearrangement joins TRBV10-1 to TRBJ1-3; D not resolved. The CDR3 has 15 residues. The V gene's germline CDR1 is WNHNN and CDR2 SYGVQD (reference sequence). V lost 0 bases and J 1 base, leaving 7 bases between the germline ends. The CDR3 region is CASSESIASGNTIYF. CDR3 DNA: TGCGCCAGCAGTGAGTCGATCGCGTCTGGAAACACCATATATTTT.

V and J are TRBV29-1 and TRBJ1-2; D is ambiguous. CDR3 length: 10 amino acids. Between the trimmed V and J ends, which lost 8 bases and 8 bases, there was a span of 12 bases. CDR1 is SQVTM and CDR2 is ANQGSEA in the germline V gene. CDR3 sequence (DNA): TGCAGCCTTACCCCTCAGGGCTACACCTTC. This encodes CSLTPQGYTF.

Only one count was recorded for this clone. This chain uses TRBV4-3 with TRBJ1-5, with D uncertain. CDR1 is LGHNA and CDR2 is YSLEER in the germline V gene. Trimming took off 0 bases at V and 2 bases at J, with 8 bases between the two ends. This CDR3 is 15 amino acids long. The DNA for the CDR3 is TGCGCCAGCAGCCAAGATTTTCAGGGCAATCAGCCCCAGCATTTT. This sequence encodes CASSQDFQGNQPQHF.

The chain combines TRBV4-1 with TRBJ2-3; TRBD2 aligns across 7 bases. With 0 bases clipped from V and 2 bases from J, the junction kept 5 bases outside the gene matches. The germline CDR1 and CDR2 sequences are MGHRA and YSYEKL. The CDR3 has 16 amino acids. The CDR3 loop reads CASSQEGDYLTDTQYF. CDR3 sequence (DNA): TGCGCCAGCAGCCAAGAGGGGGACTACCTCACAGATACGCAGTATTTT.

This clone was seen a single time. The V and J genes are TRBV6-2 or TRBV6-3 and TRBJ2-7; TRBD1 agrees at 10 bases. Losses at the gene ends were 6 bases for V and 3 bases for J; bases not matched to a gene: 8. This CDR3 has 15 residues. CDR1 is MNHEY, CDR2 SVGEGT, per germline. CDR3 sequence: CASSESGTGVYEQYF. DNA of the CDR3: TGTGCCAGCAGCGAATCCGGGACAGGGGTCTACGAGCAGTACTTC.

The rearrangement links TRBV18 to TRBJ2-1; 11 nucleotides line up with TRBD2. V was clipped by 1 base and J by 4 bases; unmatched bases: 9. The CDR3 consists of 18 residues. CDR1 is KGHSH, CDR2 LQKENI, per germline. DNA of the CDR3: TGTGCCAGCTCACCACAGTCGGCTAGCGGGGGGTTATACAATGAGCAGTTCTTC. As protein: CASSPQSASGGLYNEQFF. The entire variable domain, with the rest obtained from reference TRBV18 and TRBJ2-1, is as follows: NAGVMQNPRHLVRRRGQEARLRCSPMKGHSHVYWYRQLPEEGLKFMVYLQKENIIDESGMPKERFSAEFPKEGPSILRIQQVVRGDSAAYFCASSPQSASGGLYNEQFFGPGTRLTVL.

The V and J genes are TRBV12-5 and TRBJ1-4; D not certain. Germline CDR1 reads LGHNT; CDR2 reads FRNRAP. V lost 3 bases and J 11 bases, leaving 10 bases between the germline ends. CDR3 length: 12 residues. CDR3 protein: CASGLAGEKLFF. CDR3 nucleotide sequence: TGTGCTAGTGGTTTAGCGGGAGAGAAACTGTTTTTT.

The V and J genes are TRBV6-2 or TRBV6-3 and TRBJ2-7; 8 bases line up with TRBD1. J was trimmed by 5 bases and V by 5 bases; bases with no gene match: 11. CDR3 size: 15 residues. Germline-derived CDR1 and CDR2 are MNHEY and SVGEGT. The CDR3 DNA is TGTGCCAGCAGTGCGACCGGACAGGGTGGCGACGAGCAGTACTTC. It specifies CASSATGQGGDEQYF.

The genes are TRBV4-3 and TRBJ2-1; perhaps TRBD1 as D (6 bases). Germline values: CDR1 LGHNA, CDR2 YSLEER. V lost 4 bases and J 6 bases, leaving 28 bases between the germline ends. The CDR3 has 19 amino acids. The CDR3 DNA is TGCGCCAGCAGCCCAAATCTCCGACCAGGGGAAGGCTCTGGCAATGAGCAGTTCTTC. It encodes CASSPNLRPGEGSGNEQFF.

The rearrangement links TRBV10-2 to TRBJ1-2; no clear D. The CDR3 covers 13 residues. Germline CDR1 and CDR2: WSHSY and SAAADI. V was trimmed by 8 bases and J by 8 bases, leaving 18 bases between them. CDR3 sequence (DNA): TGCGCCAGCGAGAGAAGTACCCTGGTCGGCTACACCTTC. This sequence encodes CASERSTLVGYTF.